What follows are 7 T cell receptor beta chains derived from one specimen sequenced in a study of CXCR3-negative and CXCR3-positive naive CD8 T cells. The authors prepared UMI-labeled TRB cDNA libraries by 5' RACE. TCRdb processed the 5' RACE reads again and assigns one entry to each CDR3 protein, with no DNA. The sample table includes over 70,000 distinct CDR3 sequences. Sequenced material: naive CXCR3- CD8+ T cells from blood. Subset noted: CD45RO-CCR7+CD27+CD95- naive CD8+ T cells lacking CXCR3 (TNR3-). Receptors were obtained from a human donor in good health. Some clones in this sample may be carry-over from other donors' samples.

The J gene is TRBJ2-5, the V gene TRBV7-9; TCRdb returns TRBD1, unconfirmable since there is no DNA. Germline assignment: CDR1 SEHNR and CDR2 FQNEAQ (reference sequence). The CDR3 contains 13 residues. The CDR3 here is CASSPPTEETQYF.

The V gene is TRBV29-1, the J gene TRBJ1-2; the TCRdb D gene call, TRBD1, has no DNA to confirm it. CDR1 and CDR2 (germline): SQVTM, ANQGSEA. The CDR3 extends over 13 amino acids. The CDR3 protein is CSVEGLWGYGYTF.

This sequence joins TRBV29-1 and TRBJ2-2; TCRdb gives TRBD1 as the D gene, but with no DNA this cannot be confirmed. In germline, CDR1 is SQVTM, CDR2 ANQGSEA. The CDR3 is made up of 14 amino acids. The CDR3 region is CSGARGSGAGELFF.

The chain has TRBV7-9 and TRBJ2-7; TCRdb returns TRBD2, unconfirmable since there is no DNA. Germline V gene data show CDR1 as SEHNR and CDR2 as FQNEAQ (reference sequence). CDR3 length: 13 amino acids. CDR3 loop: CASSGPTSYEQYF.

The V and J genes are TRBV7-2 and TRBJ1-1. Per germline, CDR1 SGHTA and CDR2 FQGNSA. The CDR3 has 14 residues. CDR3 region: CASSPIDWNTEAFF.

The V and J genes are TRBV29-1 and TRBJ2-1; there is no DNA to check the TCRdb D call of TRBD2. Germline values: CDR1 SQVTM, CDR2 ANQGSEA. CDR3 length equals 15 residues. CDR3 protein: CSVEDGTSDYNEQFF.

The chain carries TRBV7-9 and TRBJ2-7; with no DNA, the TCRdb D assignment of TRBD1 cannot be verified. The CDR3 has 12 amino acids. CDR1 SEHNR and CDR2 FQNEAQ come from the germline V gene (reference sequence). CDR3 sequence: CASSKDRDEQYF.